This TCR beta chain was recovered during a study of CD4 T cells in relation to SARS-CoV-2 and coronaviruses. Study summary: TCR beta CDR3s were sequenced after approximately 11-day antigen culture of PBMCs.

TCRdb's copy holds only in-frame clones and misses some; the assay was immunoSEQ multiplex PCR. The sample includes under 20,000 clones, 70% to 80% of them seen just once. CD4+ T cells from unexposed donors were obtained before the COVID-19 pandemic (2011-2018). The cells were cultured for less than twelve days before CD4+ T cells were isolated. Cells permitting, SARS-CoV-2 S/N and four cold-coronavirus spikes were tested on unexposed-donor CD4+ T cells. The CDR3 is made up of 12 amino acids. Germline V gene sequence: CDR1 SNHLY, CDR2 FYNNEI. Trimming stripped 4 bases from V and 3 bases from J, with 5 bases between. This clone qualifies as medium-sized. What it binds is not known.

This TCR was sampled from a human donor in good health. The sequenced sample was CD4+ T cells from PBMCs, cultured in vitro. V gene TRBV2 combines with J gene TRBJ2-3; D gene uncertain. CDR3 sequence (DNA): TGTGCCAGCAGTGTAGAAACAGATACGCAGTATTTT. This gives the protein CASSVETDTQYF.